This T cell receptor (beta chain) appears in the sequencing data of a study of cytomegalovirus exposure and HLA in healthy donors. Background on the study: HLA-typed donors were the source of approximately 80 million unique TCRs, which an early data release held.

The CDR3 has 17 residues. Germline CDR1 PRHDT, CDR2 FYEKMQ (reference sequence). The V segment lost 5 bases and the J segment 7 bases; nucleotides outside the gene matches: 19. Broader study findings: Reportedly, TCR beta sequences accurately predicted HLA-A and HLA-B alleles in most subjects. A list of approximately 160 TCR beta chains associated with cytomegalovirus was given. Reports indicated that the classifier achieved high specificity and sensitivity in diagnosing cytomegalovirus status.

This clone was observed a few times. The antigen remains undetermined. In the PCR, 60 Vbeta and 13 Jbeta primers were used. Sequenced by immunoSEQ multiplex PCR; TCRdb stores in-frame clones only, minus some. The table has hundreds of thousands of clones, 65% to 85% seen once; the top ten hold roughly 0.71%. The sequenced material came from PBMCs. The V call is TRBV13, the J call TRBJ2-7; 8 bases align to TRBD2. This clonotype was sampled from a boy between 2 and 10 years old in good health and CMV-seronegative. CDR3 nucleotide sequence: TGTGCCAGCAGCGTATACGGGGCGGGAGGCCCTTATAAAGAGCAGTACTTC. As protein: CASSVYGAGGPYKEQYF.